This TCR beta chain came from a study of blood T cell repertoires in COVID-19. At the level of the study: T cells, B-cell-depleted T cells, or PBMCs supplied cDNA or gDNA.

Germline CDR1 is SGHRS and CDR2 is YFSETQ. The CDR3 runs 16 residues. V was pared by 4 bases and J by 3 bases, with 17 bases between. Original processing methods: The assay estimated nucleated cells by amplifying reference gene primers. Sequencing was performed with immunoSEQ multiplex PCR; in TCRdb, only in-frame clones are kept and a portion is missing. V, J and clone size are those of that table, while D and trimming were read from the DNA. This table holds roughly 290,000 clones, more than 75% found once. The source material was peripheral blood. The chain is built from TRBV5-1 and TRBJ2-1; D is uncertain. This TCR derives from a woman aged 50 to 60 who had recovered from COVID-19. This CDR3 is CASSGEPGLGYNEQFF. In nucleotides, the CDR3 is TGCGCCAGCAGCGGCGAGCCAGGTTTGGGCTACAATGAGCAGTTCTTC. Complete variable domain (other parts from reference TRBV5-1 and TRBJ2-1): KAGVTQTPRYLIKTRGQQVTLSCSPISGHRSVSWYQQTPGQGLQFLFEYFSETQRNKGNFPGRFSGRQFSNSRSEMNVSTLELGDSALYLCASSGEPGLGYNEQFFGPGTRLTVL.